Presented here are 27 T cell receptor beta chains from one specimen sequenced in a study of cytomegalovirus exposure and HLA in healthy donors. Assay: immunoSEQ multiplex PCR; the TCRdb copy retains only in-frame clones and omits some. The data hold some 190,000 clones, with around 86% observed a single time. The sample consisted of PBMCs. The receptors were sampled from a woman aged 18-35 years in good health and CMV-seronegative.

V usage is TRBV5-8 and J usage is TRBJ2-7, with TRBD1 identical over 9 bases. The trim removed 4 bases at V and 3 bases at J, leaving 17 bases unmatched. The CDR3 extends over 18 amino acids. The V gene's germline CDR1 is SGHTS and CDR2 YDEGEE. The CDR3 is CASSPTYQAGTGFYEQYF. In nucleotides, the CDR3 is TGTGCCAGCAGCCCCACGTATCAAGCCGGGACAGGGTTCTACGAGCAGTACTTC.

The CDR3 DNA follows: TGTGCCAGCAGCCCACGATCAGGGTTGGGGAATCAGCCCCAGCATTTT. Residues: CASSPRSGLGNQPQHF. The V call is TRBV7-8, the J call TRBJ1-5; a possible D gene is TRBD1 (5 bases). The V and J ends lost 5 bases and 4 bases respectively, with 18 bases between them. Per germline, CDR1 SGHVS and CDR2 FQNEAQ. This CDR3 is 16 amino acids long.

In its sample, this clone was seen once. The chain recombines TRBV10-3 with TRBJ2-3; TRBD2 is a possible D gene (7 bases). The CDR3 has 15 amino acids. The germline V gene encodes CDR1 ENHRY and CDR2 SYGVKD. V dropped 3 bases and J dropped 2 bases, with 12 bases sitting between them. The CDR3 region is CAISEGGATTDTQYF. The CDR3 DNA reads TGTGCCATCAGTGAAGGGGGGGCGACCACAGATACGCAGTATTTT.

The chain has TRBV6-5 and TRBJ1-5; no firm D call. V was trimmed by 0 bases and J by 6 bases, leaving 9 bases between them. The length of the CDR3 is 14 residues. CDR1 is MNHEY and CDR2 is SVGAGI in the germline V gene. The CDR3 spells CASSYSGVRQPQHF. DNA of the CDR3: TGTGCCAGCAGTTACTCGGGCGTCCGTCAGCCCCAGCATTTT.

This clone was picked up one time. The chain couples TRBV11-2 to TRBJ2-2; D is perhaps TRBD2 (6 bases). The CDR3 totals 16 residues. Germline CDR1 is SGHAT and CDR2 is FQNNGV. V dropped 5 bases and J dropped 7 bases, with 20 bases sitting between them. CDR3 sequence (DNA): TGTGCCAGCAGCCAAGTAGCGGCCCCCTGGTACGGGGAGCTGTTTTTT. Amino acids: CASSQVAAPWYGELFF. The full variable domain, its missing parts supplied by reference TRBV11-2 and TRBJ2-2, is EAGVAQSPRYKIIEKRQSVAFWCNPISGHATLYWYQQILGQGPKLLIQFQNNGVVDDSQLPKDRFSAERLKGVDSTLKIQPAKLEDSAVYLCASSQVAAPWYGELFFGEGSRLTVL.

On this clone itself: Other DNA variants within this sample encode the same CDR3. This chain connects TRBV10-2 to TRBJ2-3, with a possible D match to TRBD2 (5 bases). The CDR3 has 16 amino acids. Germline CDR1 WSHSY, CDR2 SAAADI. Trimming cost V 2 bases and J 2 bases, with 14 bases left between them. The CDR3 loop is CASSERDRLTTDTQYF. In DNA, the CDR3 is TGCGCCAGCAGTGAGCGGGATCGTTTAACCACAGATACGCAGTATTTT.

The chain combines TRBV14 with TRBJ1-6; D is possibly TRBD1 (6 bases). The V gene's germline CDR1 is SGHDN and CDR2 FVKESK. Trimming removed 4 bases from V and 7 bases from J, with 11 bases in between. The CDR3 is 14 residues long. CDR3 in DNA: TGTGCCAGCAGCCGGGGGCAGGGGAATTCACCCCTCCACTTT. Its translation: CASSRGQGNSPLHF.

The rearrangement joins TRBV27 to TRBJ1-2; 8 positions match TRBD1. The CDR3 is 15 residues long. With 8 bases clipped from V and 1 base from J, the junction kept 9 bases outside the gene matches. Germline V gene lookup returns CDR1 MNHEY and CDR2 SMNVEV (reference sequence). The CDR3 region has the DNA TGTGCCAGCTGGACAGGGCGTTCGGGTAACTATGGCTACACCTTC. Protein product: CASWTGRSGNYGYTF.

A word on this clone: It may be a read error: a sequence one base away is much more abundant. The sample holds other DNA sequences that translate to the same CDR3. The chain recombines TRBV15 with TRBJ1-2; D is undetermined. There are 13 residues in the CDR3. With 0 bases removed from V and 6 bases from J, the gap between germline ends came to 8 bases. Germline V CDR1 and CDR2: LNHNV, YYDKDF (reference sequence). The CDR3 region has the DNA TGTGCCACCAGCAGAGAAGAGGGCGATGGCTACACCTTC. Amino acid sequence: CATSREEGDGYTF. Drawing the rest from reference TRBV15 and TRBJ1-2, the complete variable domain is DAMVIQNPRYQVTQFGKPVTLSCSQTLNHNVMYWYQQKSSQAPKLLFHYYDKDFNNEADTPDNFQSRRPNTSFCFLDIRSPGLGDTAMYLCATSREEGDGYTFGSGTRLTVV.

This chain links TRBV19 with TRBJ2-7; D ambiguous. Between the trimmed V and J ends, which lost 5 bases and 3 bases, there was a span of 14 bases. This CDR3 comprises 14 residues. Germline V CDR1 and CDR2: LNHDA, SQIVND (reference sequence). The CDR3 sequence: CASSSHSYRYEQYF. CDR3 nucleotides: TGTGCCAGTAGTTCCCACAGTTACCGCTACGAGCAGTACTTC.

J is TRBJ1-2 and V is TRBV7-9; D gene uncertain. Trimming stripped 4 bases from V and 4 bases from J, with 16 bases between. CDR1 and CDR2 from the germline V gene are SEHNR and FQNEAQ (reference sequence). The CDR3 is made up of 15 amino acids. The CDR3 spells CASSSPGLPGYGYTF. CDR3 DNA sequence: TGTGCCAGCAGCTCCCCCGGACTACCTGGCTATGGCTACACCTTC.

V usage is TRBV7-2 and J usage is TRBJ2-7; possibly TRBD2 for D (7 bases). The CDR3 covers 17 residues. CDR1 is SGHTA and CDR2 is FQGNSA in the germline V gene. V dropped 5 bases and J dropped 5 bases, with 25 bases sitting between them. This CDR3 reads CASSLGWGRETHDEQYF. As DNA, the CDR3 is TGTGCCAGCAGCCTGGGTTGGGGGCGGGAGACCCACGACGAGCAGTACTTC. The whole variable domain, filled in from reference TRBV7-2 and TRBJ2-7, reads GAGVSQSPSNKVTEKGKDVELRCDPISGHTALYWYRQSLGQGLEFLIYFQGNSAPDKSGLPSDRFSAERTGGSVSTLTIQRTQQEDSAVYLCASSLGWGRETHDEQYFGPGTRLTVT.

This chain joins TRBV19 and TRBJ1-5, with D perhaps TRBD1 (6 bases). Trimming cost V 6 bases and J 0 bases, with 12 bases left between them. The germline CDR1 and CDR2 sequences are LNHDA and SQIVND (reference sequence). This CDR3 has 15 amino acids. CDR3 sequence: CASSPEQGSNQPQHF. The CDR3 bases are TGTGCCAGTAGCCCAGAACAGGGTAGCAATCAGCCCCAGCATTTT.

The rearrangement joins TRBV7-9 to TRBJ2-7; D gene unclear. The CDR3 loop spans 12 amino acids. V was clipped by 4 bases and J by 4 bases, with 8 bases between them. Germline-derived CDR1 and CDR2 are SEHNR and FQNEAQ (reference sequence). The CDR3 region is CASSSLGYEQYF. CDR3 bases: TGTGCCAGCAGCTCCCTAGGATACGAGCAGTACTTC.

The chain carries TRBV5-6 and TRBJ2-7; 10 positions match TRBD2. The junction had 6 bases not matched to a gene; V was cut back by 3 bases and J by 0 bases. This CDR3 contains 16 residues. The V gene's germline CDR1 is SGHDT and CDR2 YYEEEE. The CDR3 DNA reads TGTGCCAGCAGCTCCCTAGCGGGGGTCAGCTCCTACGAGCAGTACTTC. Translating it yields CASSSLAGVSSYEQYF.

The chain has TRBV10-3 and TRBJ2-3; TRBD2 matches at 10 bases. V dropped 6 bases and J dropped 0; count of bases not matched to a gene: 3. Germline-derived CDR1 and CDR2 are ENHRY and SYGVKD. The CDR3 extends over 15 amino acids. The CDR3 DNA follows: TGTGCCATCAGACCGGGACTAGCGAGCACAGATACGCAGTATTTT. Translating gives CAIRPGLASTDTQYF.

The chain has TRBV6-1 and TRBJ1-1, with D perhaps TRBD1 (5 bases). Trimming shortened V by 4 bases and J by 7 bases, and 10 bases separated the two germline ends. The CDR3 has 12 residues. Germline V gene sequence: CDR1 MNHNS, CDR2 SASEGT. CDR3 region: CASSVSGGEAFF. The CDR3 bases are TGTGCCAGCAGTGTTTCCGGGGGTGAAGCTTTCTTT.

The chain couples TRBV7-9 to TRBJ1-5; unclear D gene. The length of the CDR3 is 15 residues. Trimming shortened V by 5 bases and J by 5 bases, and 16 bases separated the two germline ends. Germline-derived CDR1 and CDR2 are SEHNR and FQNEAQ (reference sequence). The DNA for the CDR3 is TGTGCCAGCAGCCCCCCGTGGGCCGCCGATCAGCCCCAGCATTTT. Amino acids: CASSPPWAADQPQHF.

The CDR3: CASTFGVSSSYEQYF. Written as DNA, the CDR3 is TGTGCCAGCACCTTCGGAGTTTCCAGCTCCTACGAGCAGTACTTC. This sequence joins TRBV9 and TRBJ2-7; unclear D gene. Trimming removed 6 bases at V and 0 bases at J, with 16 bases between. The CDR3 spans 15 residues. Germline V gene sequence: CDR1 SGDLS, CDR2 YYNGEE.

The V and J genes are TRBV15 and TRBJ1-1; 7 bases fit TRBD1. The CDR3 totals 15 residues. After removal of 3 bases from V and 3 bases from J, the junction contained 7 bases not matched to a gene. From germline, CDR1 is LNHNV and CDR2 YYDKDF (reference sequence). This CDR3 reads CATSREGQKDTEAFF. CDR3 nucleotide sequence: TGTGCCACCAGCAGGGAGGGACAGAAGGACACTGAAGCTTTCTTT.

This chain links TRBV29-1 with TRBJ2-2; TRBD1 aligns across 7 bases. The CDR3 covers 13 residues. V shed 4 bases and J 7 bases; nucleotides not matched to a gene: 6. CDR1 is SQVTM and CDR2 is ANQGSEA in the germline V gene. The chain's CDR3 is CSVGQGDVGELFF. In nucleotides, the CDR3 is TGCAGCGTTGGGCAGGGGGATGTCGGGGAGCTGTTTTTT.

V and J are TRBV5-6 and TRBJ1-5, with 9 bases matching TRBD1. The CDR3 runs to 14 residues. Germline CDR1 is SGHDT and CDR2 is YYEEEE. V shed 3 bases and J 8 bases; nucleotides not matched to a gene: 6. As DNA, the CDR3 is TGTGCCAGCAGCTCAGGACAGGGGAAGGAGCCCCAGCATTTT. Translation: CASSSGQGKEPQHF.

V usage is TRBV29-1 and J usage is TRBJ1-2; 8 bases line up with TRBD1. This CDR3 is built from 17 residues. Unmatched junction bases numbered 18, after V lost 5 bases and J lost 4 bases. The germline V gene has CDR1 SQVTM and CDR2 ANQGSEA. For the CDR3, the DNA is TGCAGCGTTAAGGGGCGCGGACAGGGAAAAATTGGCTATGGCTACACCTTC. It specifies CSVKGRGQGKIGYGYTF.

The rearrangement uses TRBV29-1 and TRBJ2-2, with 7 bases matching TRBD1. After removal of 3 bases from V and 3 bases from J, the junction contained 4 bases not matched to a gene. This CDR3 spans 14 amino acids. CDR1 and CDR2 (germline): SQVTM, ANQGSEA. CDR3 bases: TGCAGCGTTGAGACAGGGAGTTACACCGGGGAGCTGTTTTTT. It encodes CSVETGSYTGELFF.

The V and J genes are TRBV18 and TRBJ2-1; TRBD1 agrees at 7 bases. With V trimmed by 5 bases and J by 6 bases, 16 bases remained unmatched. The CDR3 has 17 residues. In germline, CDR1 is KGHSH, CDR2 LQKENI. The CDR3 sequence: CASSKGVRDSPFNEQFF. The CDR3 nucleotides read TGTGCCAGCTCAAAAGGCGTCCGGGACAGCCCATTCAATGAGCAGTTCTTC.

This chain connects TRBV6-1 to TRBJ1-1; D is undetermined. This CDR3 has 14 residues. CDR1 is MNHNS, CDR2 SASEGT, per germline. V dropped 0 bases and J dropped 1 base, with 6 bases sitting between them. The CDR3 protein is CASSEAEGNTEAFF. Here the CDR3 DNA reads TGTGCCAGCAGTGAAGCGGAGGGGAACACTGAAGCTTTCTTT.

The chain has TRBV5-3 and TRBJ1-1; D remains unclear. TRBV5-3 is assigned to the ORF class and has an uncertain function. The CDR3 extends over 17 amino acids. The V gene lost 0 bases and the J gene lost 0 bases, with 15 bases spanning the gap. CDR3 in amino acids: CARSLALGQAMNTEAFF. The CDR3 DNA is TGTGCCAGAAGCTTGGCCTTGGGCCAGGCCATGAACACTGAAGCTTTCTTT.